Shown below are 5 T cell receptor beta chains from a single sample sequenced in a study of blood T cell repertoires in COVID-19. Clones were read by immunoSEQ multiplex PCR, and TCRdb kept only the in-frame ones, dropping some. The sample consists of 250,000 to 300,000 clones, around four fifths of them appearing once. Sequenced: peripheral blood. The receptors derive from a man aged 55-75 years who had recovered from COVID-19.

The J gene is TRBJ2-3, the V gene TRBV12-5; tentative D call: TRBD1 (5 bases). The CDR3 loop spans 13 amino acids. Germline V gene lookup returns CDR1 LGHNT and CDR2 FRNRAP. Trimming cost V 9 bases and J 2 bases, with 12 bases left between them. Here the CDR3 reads CASAGWDTDTQYF. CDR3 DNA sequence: TGTGCTAGCGCAGGGTGGGACACAGATACGCAGTATTTT.

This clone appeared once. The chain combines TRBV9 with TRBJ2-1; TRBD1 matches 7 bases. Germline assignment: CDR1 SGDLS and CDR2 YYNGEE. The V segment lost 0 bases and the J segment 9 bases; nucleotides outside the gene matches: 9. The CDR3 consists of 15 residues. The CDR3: CASSVGGQGVGEQFF. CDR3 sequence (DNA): TGTGCCAGCAGCGTAGGGGGTCAGGGGGTCGGTGAGCAGTTCTTC.

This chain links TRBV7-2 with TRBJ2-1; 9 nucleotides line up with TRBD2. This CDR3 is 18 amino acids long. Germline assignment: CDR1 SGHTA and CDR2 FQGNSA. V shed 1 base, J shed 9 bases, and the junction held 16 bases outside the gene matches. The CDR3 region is CASSLGGLIAGEGREQFF. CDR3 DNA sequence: TGTGCCAGCAGCTTAGGGGGTCTTATAGCGGGAGAGGGGCGTGAGCAGTTCTTC. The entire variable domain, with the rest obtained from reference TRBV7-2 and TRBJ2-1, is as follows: GAGVSQSPSNKVTEKGKDVELRCDPISGHTALYWYRQSLGQGLEFLIYFQGNSAPDKSGLPSDRFSAERTGGSVSTLTIQRTQQEDSAVYLCASSLGGLIAGEGREQFFGPGTRLTVL.

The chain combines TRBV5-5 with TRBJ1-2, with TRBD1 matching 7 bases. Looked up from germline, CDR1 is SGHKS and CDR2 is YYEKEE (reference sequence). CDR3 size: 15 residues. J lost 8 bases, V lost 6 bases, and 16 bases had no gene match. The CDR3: CASNQDRSFSRGYTF. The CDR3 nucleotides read TGTGCCAGCAATCAGGACAGGAGTTTTTCGCGGGGCTACACCTTC. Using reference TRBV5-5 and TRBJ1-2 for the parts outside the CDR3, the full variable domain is DAGVTQSPTHLIKTRGQQVTLRCSPISGHKSVSWYQQVLGQGPQFIFQYYEKEERGRGNFPDRFSARQFPNYSSELNVNALLLGDSALYLCASNQDRSFSRGYTFGSGTRLTVV.

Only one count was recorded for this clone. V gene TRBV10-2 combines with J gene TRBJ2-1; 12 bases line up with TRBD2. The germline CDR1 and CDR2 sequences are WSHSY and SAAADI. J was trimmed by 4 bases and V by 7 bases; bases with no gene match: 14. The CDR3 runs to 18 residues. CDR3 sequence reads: CASTGVGLAGSLYNEQFF. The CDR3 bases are TGCGCCAGCACGGGTGTAGGACTAGCGGGATCTCTTTACAATGAGCAGTTCTTC.